The 23 T cell receptor beta chains given below trace back to one sample, sequenced in a study of identical twins. Using its own MiXCR run on the 5' RACE reads, TCRdb lists one record per CDR3 protein. Of 1.5 million to 2 million distinct CDR3 sequences in the sample, less than 40% are singletons; the top ten hold under 0.35%. The sequenced sample consisted of cord blood. The receptor source for this set is a newborn girl in good health.

The chain links TRBV12-3 or TRBV12-4 to TRBJ2-3, with a tentative D call TRBD2 (7 bases). V dropped 8 bases and J dropped 2 bases, with 14 bases sitting between them. This CDR3 comprises 14 residues. The CDR3 DNA reads TGTGCCAGCGCCCGCCGGGGGGCCACAGATACGCAGTATTTT. This translates into CASARRGATDTQYF.

The V gene is TRBV24-1, the J gene TRBJ2-2, with 8 positions matching TRBD1. Trimming took 4 bases from V and 3 from J; bases not matched to a gene: 15. Germline lookup yields CDR1 KGHDR and CDR2 SFDVKD. CDR3 length: 19 amino acids. CDR3 bases: TGTGCCACCAGTGACTCACAATCCTCAGGGGGCGCCTACACCGGGGAGCTGTTTTTT. It specifies CATSDSQSSGGAYTGELFF.

This clonotype was counted a few times. The chain joins TRBV10-3 to TRBJ2-1, with TRBD2 identical over 8 bases. J was trimmed by 7 bases and V by 4 bases; bases with no gene match: 9. The CDR3 runs 15 residues. Germline V gives CDR1 ENHRY, CDR2 SYGVKD. The CDR3 here is CAISGKRENGNEQFF. CDR3 bases: TGTGCCATCAGTGGAAAGCGGGAGAACGGGAATGAGCAGTTCTTC.

The chain recombines TRBV4-2 with TRBJ1-2; the match to TRBD1 covers 10 bases. J lost 8 bases, V lost 4 bases, and 10 bases had no gene match. The CDR3 has 15 residues. Germline loops: CDR1 LGHNA, CDR2 YNFKEQ. The CDR3 sequence: CASSPALDRGQGYTF. The CDR3 DNA sequence: TGTGCCAGCAGCCCAGCGCTCGACAGGGGGCAAGGCTACACCTTC.

This clonotype was counted between two and nine times. V and J are TRBV27 and TRBJ2-7; D is possibly TRBD1 or TRBD2 (5 bases each). V lost 4 bases, J lost 6 bases, and 10 bases lay in between. The CDR3 covers 12 residues. Per the germline V gene, CDR1 is MNHEY and CDR2 is SMNVEV (reference sequence). The CDR3 protein is CASSSGSSEQYF. The CDR3 DNA reads as TGTGCCAGCAGTTCAGGGAGCTCCGAGCAGTACTTC.

This clonotype has only a few counts. This chain connects TRBV11-3 to TRBJ1-1, with TRBD1 matching over 8 bases. Germline V gene data show CDR1 as SGHNT and CDR2 as YENEEA. Germline trimming cut 3 bases from V and 0 bases from J; bases unmatched to any gene: 6. The CDR3 consists of 16 residues. The CDR3 sequence: CASSLDREVMNTEAFF. In DNA form, the CDR3 reads TGTGCCAGCAGCTTGGACAGGGAGGTTATGAACACTGAAGCTTTCTTT.

In its sample, this clonotype was seen many times. V is TRBV9 and J is TRBJ2-3, with a weak D call TRBD2 (6 bases). V was trimmed by 3 bases and J by 4 bases, leaving 9 bases between them. Per the germline V gene, CDR1 is SGDLS and CDR2 is YYNGEE. The CDR3 is 13 amino acids. The CDR3: CASSASGADTQYF. For the CDR3, the DNA is TGTGCCAGCAGCGCCTCGGGGGCAGATACGCAGTATTTT.

The table lists this clonotype with a few counts. The gene calls are TRBV29-1 and TRBJ2-1; the D is unclear. Germline V gene lookup returns CDR1 SQVTM and CDR2 ANQGSEA. CDR3 length: 13 amino acids. The germline V and J ends were trimmed by 4 bases and 4 bases, with 11 bases remaining between them. The CDR3 here is CSVVGWVYNEQFF. The CDR3 nucleotides read TGCAGCGTTGTAGGGTGGGTTTACAATGAGCAGTTCTTC.

The chain recombines TRBV7-9 with TRBJ2-1; perhaps TRBD2 as D (5 bases). V was pared by 3 bases and J by 3 bases, with 9 bases between. Germline CDR1 SEHNR, CDR2 FQNEAQ (reference sequence). This CDR3 contains 14 residues. DNA of the CDR3: TGTGCCAGCAGCTTGTGGGAGTTCTACAATGAGCAGTTCTTC. Residues: CASSLWEFYNEQFF.

This chain links TRBV14 with TRBJ2-2; no firm D call. The length of the CDR3 is 16 residues. CDR1 is SGHDN, CDR2 FVKESK, per germline. Trimming removed 0 bases from V and 6 bases from J, with 14 bases in between. The CDR3: CASSQDWGNSAGELFF. The DNA for the CDR3 is TGTGCCAGCAGCCAAGACTGGGGAAATTCGGCCGGGGAGCTGTTTTTT.

Concerning this clonotype itself: A clone one base away is much larger, so this may be a read error. The chain couples TRBV9 to TRBJ2-5; the D gene is possibly TRBD2 (6 bases). The J call may be mistaken, given a closer DNA end match to TRBJ2-1. CDR3 length: 14 amino acids. Germline assignment: CDR1 SGDLS and CDR2 YYNGEE. In DNA, the CDR3 is TGTGCCAGCAGCTCTGGGGACTTCCAAGAGACCCAGTTCTTC. This codes for CASSSGDFQETQFF.

The chain couples TRBV7-9 to TRBJ1-1; the D is unclear. V was pared by 5 bases and J by 4 bases, with 14 bases between. Germline loops: CDR1 SEHNR, CDR2 FQNEAQ (reference sequence). The CDR3 is made up of 14 amino acids. CDR3 loop: CASSPWFGSTEAFF. The CDR3 nucleotides read TGTGCCAGCAGCCCGTGGTTTGGTAGCACTGAAGCTTTCTTT.

The V call is TRBV7-9, the J call TRBJ2-7, with 7 bases matching TRBD1. This CDR3 is built from 11 residues. The V and J ends lost 3 bases and 10 bases, in that order; junction bases with no gene match: 3. CDR1 and CDR2 from the germline V gene are SEHNR and FQNEAQ (reference sequence). The CDR3 here is CASSFDRVQYF. The CDR3 DNA is TGTGCCAGCAGCTTTGACAGGGTTCAGTACTTC. Full variable domain (missing parts from reference TRBV7-9 and TRBJ2-7): DTGVSQNPRHKITKRGQNVTFRCDPISEHNRLYWYRQTLGQGPEFLTYFQNEAQLEKSRLLSDRFSAERPKGSFSTLEIQRTEQGDSAMYLCASSFDRVQYFGPGTRLTVT.

The gene calls are TRBV11-1 and TRBJ2-5; D is perhaps TRBD1 (6 bases). The J call is doubtful: the DNA matches TRBJ2-7 better. This CDR3 is 14 amino acids long. Per the germline V gene, CDR1 is SGHAT and CDR2 is FQDESV (reference sequence). As DNA, the CDR3 is TGTGCCAGCAGCTTCGAAAACAGGGTTTACGAGCAGTACTTC. Amino acids: CASSFENRVYEQYF.

Only a few counts were recorded for this clonotype. This chain links TRBV10-3 with TRBJ2-1; a weak D match, TRBD2 (6 bases). Germline CDR1 is ENHRY and CDR2 is SYGVKD. This CDR3 is built from 15 residues. V lost 3 bases to trimming and J lost 6 bases, with 15 bases between them. The CDR3 loop is CAISESGGGPNEQFF. In DNA form, the CDR3 reads TGTGCCATCAGTGAAAGTGGGGGAGGCCCCAATGAGCAGTTCTTC.

This clonotype was picked up one time. V gene TRBV27 combines with J gene TRBJ1-1, with D possibly TRBD1 on 6 matching bases. CDR1 is MNHEY, CDR2 SMNVEV, per germline (reference sequence). V dropped 2 bases and J dropped 5 bases, with 18 bases sitting between them. This CDR3 has 16 amino acids. The CDR3 here is CASSLGPGGNRTEAFF. DNA for the CDR3: TGTGCCAGCAGTTTAGGCCCGGGGGGCAACCGAACTGAAGCTTTCTTT.

The chain has TRBV20-1 and TRBJ2-7; 8 nucleotides align to TRBD2. The CDR3 sequence is 15 residues long. In germline, CDR1 is DFQATT, CDR2 SNEGSKA (reference sequence). Trimming removed 5 bases from V and 0 bases from J; junction bases left unmatched: 9. This CDR3 is CSASKSGGGSYEQYF. DNA for the CDR3: TGCAGTGCTTCCAAGTCCGGGGGGGGCTCCTACGAGCAGTACTTC.

This clonotype was detected many times. The gene calls are TRBV6-5 and TRBJ2-1; D ambiguous. The V end lost 3 bases, the J end lost 1 base, and 7 bases lay between the germline ends. The CDR3 runs 14 residues. In germline, CDR1 is MNHEY, CDR2 SVGAGI. The CDR3 sequence is CASSYDGSYNEQFF. CDR3 DNA: TGTGCCAGCAGTTATGACGGTTCCTACAATGAGCAGTTCTTC.

This clonotype was seen only a few times. The chain has TRBV27 and TRBJ2-1, with 12 bases matching TRBD2. V shed 3 bases, J shed 3 bases, and the junction held 15 bases outside the gene matches. Germline CDR1 MNHEY, CDR2 SMNVEV (reference sequence). The CDR3 is 20 residues long. The CDR3 nucleotides read TGTGCCAGCAGTTTTGGTCCCTCGGGACTAGCGGGCCGTTTCTACAATGAGCAGTTCTTC. As protein: CASSFGPSGLAGRFYNEQFF.

The CDR3 nucleotides are TGTGCCAGCAGCCAAGCAAGCGGGAGTCCCGATGAGCAGTTCTTC. Its protein product is CASSQASGSPDEQFF. The rearrangement joins TRBV3-1 to TRBJ2-1, with TRBD2 matching 8 bases. Germline-derived CDR1 and CDR2 are LGHDT and YNNKEL (reference sequence). J gave up 8 bases and V 1 base, and 7 bases lay outside the gene matches. The CDR3 covers 15 residues.

This clonotype has only a few counts. The chain links TRBV2 to TRBJ2-1; 9 bases are a match to TRBD1. The CDR3 has 15 amino acids. V gave up 4 bases and J gave up 6 bases; unmatched junction bases: 7. Looked up from germline, CDR1 is SNHLY and CDR2 is FYNNEI. CDR3 DNA: TGTGCCAGCAGTGCCGGGACAGGGTTGGGCAATGAGCAGTTCTTC. Translated, it gives CASSAGTGLGNEQFF.

This clonotype was seen more than once but under ten times. The V gene is TRBV12-3 or TRBV12-4, the J gene TRBJ1-1, with TRBD1 matching 11 bases. The CDR3 sequence is 15 residues long. Unmatched junction bases numbered 6, after V lost 5 bases and J lost 4 bases. The DNA for the CDR3 is TGTGCCAGCAGTCCCTCCGGGACAGGGGGCACTGAAGCTTTCTTT. Its protein product is CASSPSGTGGTEAFF.

The chain combines TRBV21-1 with TRBJ2-4; the table gives TRBD1 as D, unverified against the DNA. TRBV21-1 is assigned pseudogene status. This CDR3 contains 14 residues. The CDR3 nucleotides read TGTGCCAGCAGCACGCCCTGGGTCAAAAACATTCAGTACTTC. This sequence encodes CASSTPWVKNIQYF.